What follows describes a single TCR beta chain. The antigen remains undetermined. The sample comes from a study of T cell repertoires in cytomegalovirus infection. TCRdb re-called the reads with MiXCR, one entry per CDR3 protein. This table holds hundreds of thousands of distinct CDR3 sequences, approximately 40% found once. The CDR3 is 15 residues long. Germline V lookup: CDR1 SGHNT, CDR2 YENEEA. Trimming cost V 5 bases and J 0 bases, with 11 bases left between them. Study-wide points: Across the ex vivo response, the dominant clonotypes were HLA-C-restricted CMV-specific TCR beta clonotypes.

The TCR originated in a human donor in good health (CMV status not recorded). Some clones in this sample may be carry-over from other donors' samples. Source: cultured PBMCs, taken from culture after CMV antigen stimulation. The chain has TRBV11-3 and TRBJ2-1, with unresolved D. DNA of the CDR3: TGTGCCAGCAGCCCGTTCAGGAGCTCCTACAATGAGCAGTTCTTC. This encodes CASSPFRSSYNEQFF.